This TCR beta chain was sequenced for a study of regulatory T cells in long-lasting Graves disease. Study-level findings and limits: Limited samples may have lowered accuracy. With 2,500 to 3,000 shared public clonotypes, persistent patients exceeded new patients, who shared about a thousand.

Trimming removed 0 bases at V and 3 bases at J, with 17 bases between. CDR3 length: 17 residues. CDR1 is MDHEN and CDR2 is SYDVKM in the germline V gene. The sample holds many counts of this clonotype. Its antigen is not identified. Investigators prepared the TCR beta libraries by applying iRepertoire HTBI primers and Arm-PCR of CDR3 regions. MiXCR, applied by TCRdb to the multiplex PCR reads, yields one record per CDR3 protein. Counted here are fewer than 450,000 distinct CDR3 sequences, 15% occurring once; the ten biggest clones make up over 7%. Time point here: newly diagnosed GD, antithyroid drugs for less than 3 months. RNA isolated from PBMCs was used to make the TCR library. The same sample was also studied in work on T cells in Graves' hyperthyroidism and ophthalmopathy. That report adds: Graves' hyperthyroidism was deemed stable given no ophthalmopathy progression within 18 months. The study used the HTBI primer set for a first-round RT-PCR of the TCR CDR3.

The V gene is TRBV28, the J gene TRBJ1-1; possibly TRBD1 for D (5 bases). This TCR came from a woman aged 40-49 years with Graves disease. This material consisted of peripheral blood mononuclear cells (PBMCs), taken at new diagnosis, from a patient treated with antithyroid drugs. The CDR3 DNA is TGTGCCAGCAGTTTATGGGGTACGAGGGGACTTCACACTGAAGCTTTCTTT. This codes for CASSLWGTRGLHTEAFF.